Each of the 17 T cell receptor beta chains below was sequenced from the same sample in a study of T cell repertoires in cytomegalovirus infection. No cognate antigen is known for these TCRs. From the reads, TCRdb called clonotypes with MiXCR, one entry per CDR3 protein. Of a few hundred thousand distinct CDR3 sequences listed, roughly 43% are singletons. Sequences were derived from cultured PBMCs, sampled from culture after CMV antigen stimulation. Every receptor here comes from a human donor in good health (CMV status not recorded). Some clones in this sample may be carry-over from other donors' samples.

The genes are TRBV6-4 and TRBJ1-1; D unresolved. The V gene's germline CDR1 is MRHNA and CDR2 SNTAGT. This CDR3 has 13 residues. The V end was cut by 6 bases, the J end by 3 bases, with 11 bases between. CDR3 nucleotides: TGTGCCAGCAGACTCTTTGTGGACACTGAAGCTTTCTTT. Protein sequence: CASRLFVDTEAFF.

This clonotype appeared a single time. The chain uses TRBV9 and TRBJ2-5, with 7 bases lining up with TRBD2. Losses at the gene ends were 2 bases for V and 0 bases for J; bases not matched to a gene: 1. Looked up from germline, CDR1 is SGDLS and CDR2 is YYNGEE. The CDR3 covers 14 residues. The CDR3 bases are TGTGCCAGCAGCGTCGGGACTAACCAAGAGACCCAGTACTTC. Translating gives CASSVGTNQETQYF.

This clonotype was recorded many times. The chain uses TRBV11-2 and TRBJ2-5; the D is unclear. This CDR3 has 11 residues. V lost 4 bases, J lost 4 bases, and 4 bases lay in between. Germline CDR1 and CDR2: SGHAT and FQNNGV. The CDR3 loop reads CASSYRETQYF. In nucleotides, the CDR3 is TGTGCCAGCAGCTACCGAGAGACCCAGTACTTC.

The chain carries TRBV7-2 and TRBJ2-1; 9 bases are shared with TRBD2. Germline V gene lookup returns CDR1 SGHTA and CDR2 FQGNSA. J lost 10 bases, V lost 6 bases, and 10 bases had no gene match. The CDR3 extends over 14 amino acids. Written as DNA, the CDR3 is TGTGCCAGCAGGCCGGGACTAGCAAATACCGAGCAGTTCTTC. Residues: CASRPGLANTEQFF.

The rearrangement links TRBV7-3 to TRBJ2-5, with TRBD2 matching 7 bases. With V trimmed by 1 base and J by 4 bases, 6 bases remained unmatched. There are 15 residues in the CDR3. Germline CDR1 and CDR2: SGHTA and FQGTGA. The CDR3 DNA is TGTGCCAGCAGCTTAAGGCGGGGGTTGAGAGAGACCCAGTACTTC. The encoded protein is CASSLRRGLRETQYF.

The chain couples TRBV29-1 to TRBJ2-1; D gene unclear. The CDR3 extends over 15 amino acids. Trimming removed 2 bases from V and 0 bases from J, with 11 bases in between. The germline V gene encodes CDR1 SQVTM and CDR2 ANQGSEA. The CDR3 loop reads CSVEPRGGSYNEQFF. The CDR3 bases are TGCAGCGTTGAACCGCGCGGTGGCTCCTACAATGAGCAGTTCTTC.

The chain is built from TRBV29-1 and TRBJ2-3; 8 nucleotides match TRBD1. This CDR3 is 13 amino acids long. Germline trimming cut 6 bases from V and 4 bases from J; bases unmatched to any gene: 6. Germline V gives CDR1 SQVTM, CDR2 ANQGSEA. Here the CDR3 DNA reads TGCAGCGTCGCCCAGGGGGCCCCAGATACGCAGTATTTT. This codes for CSVAQGAPDTQYF.

The chain carries TRBV7-6 and TRBJ1-5; the D is unclear. Germline V CDR1 and CDR2: SGHVS, FNYEAQ. The CDR3 has 16 residues. The ends were cut back, 0 bases at V and 9 bases at J, with 18 bases in the middle. CDR3 in amino acids: CASSLAGTRLDWPQHF. DNA for the CDR3: TGTGCCAGCAGCTTAGCAGGCACGCGCCTAGACTGGCCCCAGCATTTT.

There are a few counts of this clonotype. The chain recombines TRBV6-6 with TRBJ1-5; D call uncertain. Germline loops: CDR1 MNHNY, CDR2 SVGAGI (reference sequence). The length of the CDR3 is 14 residues. V lost 6 bases, J lost 7 bases, and 16 bases lay in between. The CDR3 bases are TGTGCCAGCAGCTACACGGGAGGAGGGCAGCCCCAGCATTTT. This codes for CASSYTGGGQPQHF.

The chain couples TRBV7-9 to TRBJ1-6; D gene uncertain. Germline loops: CDR1 SEHNR, CDR2 FQNEAQ (reference sequence). CDR3 length: 16 residues. V lost 2 bases to trimming and J lost 2 bases, with 10 bases between them. The CDR3 spells CASSLLGSAYNSPLHF. Written as DNA, the CDR3 is TGTGCCAGCAGCTTATTGGGCAGCGCCTATAATTCACCCCTCCACTTT. Combining the CDR3 with reference TRBV7-9 and TRBJ1-6 gives the whole variable domain DTGVSQNPRHKITKRGQNVTFRCDPISEHNRLYWYRQTLGQGPEFLTYFQNEAQLEKSRLLSDRFSAERPKGSFSTLEIQRTEQGDSAMYLCASSLLGSAYNSPLHFGNGTRLTVT.

This chain connects TRBV20-1 to TRBJ2-3; TRBD2 matches at 15 bases. Germline CDR1 is DFQATT and CDR2 is SNEGSKA (reference sequence). This CDR3 is 16 amino acids long. Trimming removed 6 bases from V and 3 bases from J; junction bases left unmatched: 7. The CDR3 DNA reads TGCAGTGCCGGACTAGCGGGGGGGCCCGCGACAGATACGCAGTATTTT. Amino acids: CSAGLAGGPATDTQYF.

This clonotype was observed a handful of times. V gene TRBV7-9 combines with J gene TRBJ1-1; 11 bases match TRBD1. CDR3 length: 14 residues. The ends lost 5 bases at V and 4 bases at J; junction bases unmatched: 3. The germline gives CDR1 SEHNR, CDR2 FQNEAQ (reference sequence). The CDR3 region has the DNA TGTGCCAGCAGCCGGGGACAGGGGGTCACTGAAGCTTTCTTT. This gives the protein CASSRGQGVTEAFF.

This clonotype has just a few counts. This chain uses TRBV19 with TRBJ1-1, with D unresolved. Looked up from germline, CDR1 is LNHDA and CDR2 is SQIVND (reference sequence). The V end was cut by 6 bases, the J end by 3 bases, with 17 bases between. CDR3 length: 15 residues. CDR3 nucleotides: TGTGCCAGTAGGAGGGTAACAGATTGGGACACTGAAGCTTTCTTT. Its protein is CASRRVTDWDTEAFF. Full variable domain (remainder filled in from reference TRBV19 and TRBJ1-1): DGGITQSPKYLFRKEGQNVTLSCEQNLNHDAMYWYRQDPGQGLRLIYYSQIVNDFQKGDIAEGYSVSREKKESFPLTVTSAQKNPTAFYLCASRRVTDWDTEAFFGQGTRLTVV.

The chain links TRBV6-6 to TRBJ2-3; D possibly uses TRBD1 or TRBD2 (5 bases each). The CDR3 is 14 residues long. Trimming shortened V by 7 bases and J by 2 bases, and 13 bases separated the two germline ends. Germline V gene data show CDR1 as MNHNY and CDR2 as SVGAGI (reference sequence). CDR3 bases: TGTGCCAGCACCCAGCAGGGAGCCACAGATACGCAGTATTTT. Protein sequence: CASTQQGATDTQYF.

In its sample, this clonotype was seen a few times. The chain employs TRBV12-3 or TRBV12-4 and TRBJ2-2, with 8 bases matching TRBD1. This CDR3 is built from 13 residues. Unmatched junction bases numbered 1, after V lost 4 bases and J lost 6 bases. CDR3 DNA: TGTGCCAGCAGTTCGACAGGGGCCGGGGAGCTGTTTTTT. It translates to CASSSTGAGELFF.

The V call is TRBV7-2, the J call TRBJ2-1, with TRBD2 matching over 15 bases. The trim removed 5 bases at V and 8 bases at J, leaving 7 bases unmatched. This CDR3 has 16 residues. CDR1 and CDR2 from the germline V gene are SGHTA and FQGNSA. CDR3 residues: CASSLWTSGGADEQFF. The CDR3 nucleotides are TGTGCCAGCAGCCTCTGGACTAGCGGGGGGGCCGATGAGCAGTTCTTC.

This clonotype has ten or more counts. The chain joins TRBV7-2 to TRBJ2-7, with D maybe TRBD2 (5 bases). There are 14 residues in the CDR3. V dropped 5 bases and J dropped 0 bases, with 11 bases sitting between them. Germline V lookup: CDR1 SGHTA, CDR2 FQGNSA. As DNA, the CDR3 is TGTGCCAGCAGCACAGCTGGGAGCTCCTACGAGCAGTACTTC. This gives the protein CASSTAGSSYEQYF. Using reference TRBV7-2 and TRBJ2-7 for the parts outside the CDR3, the full variable domain is GAGVSQSPSNKVTEKGKDVELRCDPISGHTALYWYRQSLGQGLEFLIYFQGNSAPDKSGLPSDRFSAERTGGSVSTLTIQRTQQEDSAVYLCASSTAGSSYEQYFGPGTRLTVT.